A single sample gave rise to the 3 T cell receptor beta chains below, sequenced in a study of long-term antiretroviral therapy in people with HIV (dated by TCRdb to between 2020 and 2023). The immunoSEQ hsTCRB v3.0 assay was used at survey level resolution to sequence the TRB variable region. TCRdb limited this immuneACCESS table to in-frame rearrangements with V and J called. A share of clones is missing; checked studies link under half to unresolved V genes, and the rest is unexplained. This sample has around 21,000 clones in its table, and 82% of those were observed once. The ten largest clones capture around 8.1% of the sample. This specimen consisted of unsorted PBMCs, obtained at the start of antiretroviral therapy. Receptors were obtained from a man aged 50 or older with HIV.

The V and J genes are TRBV5-1 and TRBJ2-1; D perhaps matches TRBD2 (6 bases). The CDR3 covers 16 residues. V lost 0 bases, J lost 3 bases, and 13 bases lay in between. Germline assignment: CDR1 SGHRS and CDR2 YFSETQ. CDR3 amino acids: CASSLVRGINYNEQFF. The DNA for the CDR3 is TGCGCCAGCAGCTTGGTTCGCGGGATTAACTACAATGAGCAGTTCTTC.

This clone has a handful of counts. CDR3 coding DNA: TGTGCCAGCAGCTTACTAAACTATGGCTACACCTTC. This gives the protein CASSLLNYGYTF. The chain carries TRBV5-6 and TRBJ1-2; D call uncertain. CDR1 and CDR2 from the germline V gene are SGHDT and YYEEEE. V lost 2 bases and J lost 2, with 4 bases in between. CDR3 length equals 12 residues.

This sequence joins TRBV5-1 and TRBJ1-2, with 8 bases matching TRBD1. Germline V gene sequence: CDR1 SGHRS, CDR2 YFSETQ. This CDR3 has 14 residues. Trimming took 4 bases from V and 2 from J; bases not matched to a gene: 4. CDR3 nucleotide sequence: TGCGCCAGCAGCCATAGGACAGGGAACTATGGCTACACCTTC. It yields the protein CASSHRTGNYGYTF. The whole variable domain, remainder taken from reference TRBV5-1 and TRBJ1-2, is KAGVTQTPRYLIKTRGQQVTLSCSPISGHRSVSWYQQTPGQGLQFLFEYFSETQRNKGNFPGRFSGRQFSNSRSEMNVSTLELGDSALYLCASSHRTGNYGYTFGSGTRLTVV.